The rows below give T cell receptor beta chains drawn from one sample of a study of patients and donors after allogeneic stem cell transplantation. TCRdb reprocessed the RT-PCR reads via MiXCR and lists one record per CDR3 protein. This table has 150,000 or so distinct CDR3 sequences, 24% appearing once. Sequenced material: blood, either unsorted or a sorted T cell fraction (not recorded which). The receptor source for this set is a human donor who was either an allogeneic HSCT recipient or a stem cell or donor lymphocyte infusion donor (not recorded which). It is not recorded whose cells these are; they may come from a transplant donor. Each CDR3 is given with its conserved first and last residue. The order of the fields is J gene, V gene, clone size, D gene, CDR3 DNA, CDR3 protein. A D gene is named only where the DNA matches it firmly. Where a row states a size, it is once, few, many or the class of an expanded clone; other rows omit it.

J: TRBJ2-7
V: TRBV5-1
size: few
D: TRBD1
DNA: TGCGCCAGCAGCTTACCCCGGGACAGATCCTACGAGCAGTACTTC
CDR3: CASSLPRDRSYEQYF

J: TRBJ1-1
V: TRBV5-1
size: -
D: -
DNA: TGCGCCAGCAGCTTGCGGAGTTGGCTAGAAAGCACTGAAGCTTTCTTT
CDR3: CASSLRSWLESTEAFF

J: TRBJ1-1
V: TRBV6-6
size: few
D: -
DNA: TGTGCCAGCAGTTACGCAATACTAAACACTGAAGCTTTCTTT
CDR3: CASSYAILNTEAFF

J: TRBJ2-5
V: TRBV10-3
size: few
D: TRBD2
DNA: TGTGCCATCAGTGTTAAAGACTTACTAGCGGAAGAGACCCAGTACTTC
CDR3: CAISVKDLLAEETQYF

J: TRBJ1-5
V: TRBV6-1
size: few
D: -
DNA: TGTGCCAGCAGTGAAGCGGAAAGGCAGGGGACTAATCAGCCCCAGCATTTT
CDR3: CASSEAERQGTNQPQHF

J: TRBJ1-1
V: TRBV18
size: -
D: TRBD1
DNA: TGTGCCAGCTCACCACGGTTGTCCCGGGACAGGGGTACGAACACTGAAGCTTTCTTT
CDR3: CASSPRLSRDRGTNTEAFF

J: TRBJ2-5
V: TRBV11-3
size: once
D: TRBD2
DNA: TGTGCCAGCAGCTTTGGAAGCGGGGGGGCAGAGACCCAGTACTTC
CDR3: CASSFGSGGAETQYF

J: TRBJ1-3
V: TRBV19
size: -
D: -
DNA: TGTGCCAGTAGCGGAACTCACAACACCATATATTTT
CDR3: CASSGTHNTIYF

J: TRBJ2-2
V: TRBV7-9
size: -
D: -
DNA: TGTGCCAGCAGACAAGACTCTAACACCGGGGAGCTGTTTTTT
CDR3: CASRQDSNTGELFF

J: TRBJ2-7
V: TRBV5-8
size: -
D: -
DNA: TGTGCCAGCAGCCGAACGGAGCAGTACTTC
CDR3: CASSRTEQYF

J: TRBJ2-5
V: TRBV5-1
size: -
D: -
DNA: TGCGCCAGCAGCTTGTGGGTCGGGGGAACCTCTGGGACCCAGTACTTC
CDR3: CASSLWVGGTSGTQYF

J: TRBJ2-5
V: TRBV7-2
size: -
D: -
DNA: TGTGCCAGCAGGATGACTGGGGGCAGTGAGACCCAGTACTTC
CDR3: CASRMTGGSETQYF

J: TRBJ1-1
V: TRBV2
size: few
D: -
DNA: TGTGCCAGCAGTGAAAATGAAGCTTTCTTT
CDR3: CASSENEAFF

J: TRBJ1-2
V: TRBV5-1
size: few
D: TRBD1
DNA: TGCGCCAGCAGAGGGGGCAGGGACTATGGCTACACCTTC
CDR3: CASRGGRDYGYTF

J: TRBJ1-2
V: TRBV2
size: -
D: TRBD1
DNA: TGTGCCAGCAGCGGGACAGGGTCGTCGAACTATGGCTACACCTTC
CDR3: CASSGTGSSNYGYTF

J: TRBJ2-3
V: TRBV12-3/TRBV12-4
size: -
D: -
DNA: TGTGCCAGCAGTTTAGTTCCCCCGCGGGGTGGAGATACGCAGTATTTT
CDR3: CASSLVPPRGGDTQYF

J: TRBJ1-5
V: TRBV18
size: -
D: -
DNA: TGTGCCAGCTCACTACAGAATTGGGGCAATCAGCCCCAGCATTTT
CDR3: CASSLQNWGNQPQHF